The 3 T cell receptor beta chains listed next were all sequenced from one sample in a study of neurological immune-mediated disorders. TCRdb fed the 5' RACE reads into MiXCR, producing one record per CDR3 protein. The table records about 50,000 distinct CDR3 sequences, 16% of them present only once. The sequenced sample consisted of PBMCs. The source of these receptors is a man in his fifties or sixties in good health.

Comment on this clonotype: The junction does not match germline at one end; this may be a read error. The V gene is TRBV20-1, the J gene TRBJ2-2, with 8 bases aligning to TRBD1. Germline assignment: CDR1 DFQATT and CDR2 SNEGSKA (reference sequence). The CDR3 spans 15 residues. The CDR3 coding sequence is TGCAGTGCCGAATGGGGGACAGGAAACACCTGGGAGCTGTTTTTT. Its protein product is CSAEWGTGNTWELFF.

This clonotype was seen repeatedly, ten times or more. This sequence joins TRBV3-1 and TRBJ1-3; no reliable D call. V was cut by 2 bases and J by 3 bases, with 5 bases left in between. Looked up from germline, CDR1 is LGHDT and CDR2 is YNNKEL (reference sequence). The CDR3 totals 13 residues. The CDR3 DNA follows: TGTGCCAGCAGCCAACTAGTTGGAAACACCATATATTTT. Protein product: CASSQLVGNTIYF.

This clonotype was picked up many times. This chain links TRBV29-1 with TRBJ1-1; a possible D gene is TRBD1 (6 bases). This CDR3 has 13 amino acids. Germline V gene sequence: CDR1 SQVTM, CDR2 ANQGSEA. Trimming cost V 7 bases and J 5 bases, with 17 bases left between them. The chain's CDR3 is CSAGHYPGTEAFF. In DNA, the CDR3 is TGCAGCGCGGGACACTACCCTGGTACTGAAGCTTTCTTT.